This T cell receptor (beta chain) was captured by sequencing in a study of CD8 T cells in ankylosing spondylitis. Study-wide results and caveats: A TCR beta motif made of fewer than ten highly homologous variants seemed typical of ankylosing spondylitis blood. Disease-linked clones were found to be CD8+ and relatively rare in peripheral blood.

This clonotype was seen repeatedly, ten times or more. Its cognate antigen is unknown. The CDR3 sequence is 15 residues long. Germline loops: CDR1 SGHRS, CDR2 YFSETQ. Trimming at V came to 4 bases and at J to 2 bases, leaving 4 bases not matched to a gene. MiXCR, run by TCRdb on the 5' RACE reads, gives a single entry per CDR3 protein. The sample has fewer than 550,000 distinct CDR3 sequences; roughly 5.3% are singletons. The J gene is TRBJ1-2, the V gene TRBV5-1; 11 bases line up with TRBD1. Material: blood, either unsorted or a sorted T cell fraction (not recorded which). This receptor was obtained from a male donor with ankylosing spondylitis. CDR3 bases: TGCGCCAGCAGCGACCGGGACAGGGGGAACTATGGCTACACCTTC. Encoded protein: CASSDRDRGNYGYTF.